This TCR beta chain was captured by sequencing in a study of blood T cell repertoires in COVID-19 (dated by TCRdb to about 2020). Study-level background: Samples covering the acute and convalescent phases of COVID-19 were provided by collaborators in the United States, Italy and Spain. The repertoires were released in a freely available public database meant as a resource for research on the immune response to SARS-CoV-2. Where available, HLA class I and class II types were obtained from metadata supplied by the sample provider rather than from assay-based typing. The prospective study material was composed of cDNA or gDNA derived from T cells, B-cell-depleted T cells, or PBMCs. The samples were drawn from two sources: the first 160 participants of the ongoing ImmuneRACE study, and 950 to 1,500 subjects contributed by 6 global collaborators. The dataset comprised deeply sampled blood TCRbeta repertoires from subjects exposed to, actively infected with, or recovered from COVID-19. The sample metadata nearly always contained a de-identified subject ID, COVID-19 status, age in years and sex.

TCRbeta CDR3 regions were amplified from genomic DNA by means of the immunoSEQ Assay, a bias-controlled multiplex PCR. Per the original workflow: Nucleated cell counts per sample were estimated from amplification of reference gene primers within the assay. To quantify the absolute abundance of each unique TCRbeta CDR3 rearrangement, sequence reads were collapsed and filtered. Productive Simpson clonality was computed per sample as the square root of Simpson's diversity index over productive rearrangements. TCRdb obtained this table from immuneACCESS and retained in-frame rearrangements with V and J assigned. These tables miss some clones; where compared with another copy, unresolved V genes account for less than half of the shortfall, and the remainder is unexplained. V and J calls plus clone size are reproduced from that table; the DNA served to infer D and trimming. This sample lists about 33,000 clones; about nine tenths were detected once. The ten largest clones represent roughly 24% of the sample.

Collaborating institutions collected whole blood in K2EDTA tubes following their own protocols. For TCRbeta analysis, collaborator samples were shipped as frozen whole blood, as isolated PBMCs, or as DNA extracted from either sample type. Including the terminal cysteine and phenylalanine, the CDR3 comprises 13 residues. This entry keeps only the CDR3 DNA: 39 bases, framed from base 1. CDR1 and CDR2, looked up from the germline V gene, are SNHLY and FYNNEI. V ends up 6 bases short and J 2 bases short, with an unmatched junction base count of 2. Broader findings and caveats from the paper: The amount of clinical and demographic metadata varied by source and participant and was provided uncurated.

Details on this clone: Its antigen specificity is not known. Base qualities are not provided; no much larger clone lies one nucleotide away.

The sequence links TRBV2 to TRBJ2-7; a stretch of 9 junction bases matches TRBD1. This receptor was taken from a woman aged 80 or over with active or convalescent COVID-19. Sequences were obtained from peripheral blood. The nucleotides are TGTGCCAGCAGAAGACAGGGGGCCTACGAGCAGTACTTC. It codes for CASRRQGAYEQYF.